The rows below give T cell receptor beta chains drawn from one sample of a study of blood T cell repertoires in COVID-19. Using immunoSEQ multiplex PCR, the repertoire was profiled, and TCRdb retains in-frame clones only, with some absent. The sample carries 310,000 or so clones, approximately 86% recorded once. Material: peripheral blood. All receptors come from a man in his sixties or seventies with acute or convalescent COVID-19. The CDR3 runs from the conserved cysteine through the conserved F or W. The D gene is left open where the match is weak. Size tells how often a clone was seen (once, few, many) or the class of an expanded clone, and some rows leave it out.

-	once	TRBV6-5	TRBJ1-2	TGTGCCAGCCACAGCAACTATGGCTACACCTTC	CASHSNYGYTF
-	-	TRBV12-3/TRBV12-4	TRBJ1-2	TGTGCCAGCAGCTCCCCGGGGATTGGCTACACCTTC	CASSSPGIGYTF
-	-	TRBV28	TRBJ2-1	TGTGCCAGCAGTTTAGGGAGGCATGGTGAGCAGTTCTTC	CASSLGRHGEQFF
TRBD2	-	TRBV9	TRBJ2-3	TGTGCCAGCAGCGTAGGGTGGACTAGCGGGGGTCTCACAGATACGCAGTATTTT	CASSVGWTSGGLTDTQYF
-	-	TRBV12-3/TRBV12-4	TRBJ2-1	TGTGCCAGCAGACGACTAGGACCGAATGAGCAGTTCTTC	CASRRLGPNEQFF
-	-	TRBV4-2	TRBJ2-6	TGTGCCAGCAGCTTACAGGGCTCAGGGGCCAACGTCCTGACTTTC	CASSLQGSGANVLTF
TRBD1	-	TRBV19	TRBJ1-5	TGTGCCAGTAGTGAAGGGACAGGGGGACAGCCCCAGCATTTT	CASSEGTGGQPQHF
-	-	TRBV11-2	TRBJ1-4	TGTGCCAGCAGTTCAGGGTTTGCGGAAAAACTGTTTTTT	CASSSGFAEKLFF
TRBD1	-	TRBV7-9	TRBJ1-1	TGTGCCAGCAGCACATCACAGGGGTGGGTCTCTGAAGCTTTCTTT	CASSTSQGWVSEAFF
-	-	TRBV13	TRBJ2-7	TGTGCCAGCAGCTTAAGGAGGGAGACGGTGGACGAGCAGTACTTC	CASSLRRETVDEQYF
-	few	TRBV7-8	TRBJ2-5	TGTGCCAGCAGCTTTTCTGCCACAGGAGGGGAGACCCAGTACTTC	CASSFSATGGETQYF
-	once	TRBV5-1	TRBJ2-3	TGCGCCAGCAGCTTGGGAGGGAGGAGCTCAGATACGCAGTATTTT	CASSLGGRSSDTQYF
-	-	TRBV27	TRBJ2-7	TGTGCCAGCAGTTTATCGACCGCACAGAGCTCCTACGAGCAGTACTTC	CASSLSTAQSSYEQYF
TRBD1	-	TRBV10-3	TRBJ2-1	TGTGCCATCAGTGGCAATCCGGGACAGGTGGGTTTTAATGAGCAGTTCTTC	CAISGNPGQVGFNEQFF
-	-	TRBV6-5	TRBJ2-5	TGTGCCAGCAGTTACCCCAGGGTCATACAAGAGACCCAGTACTTC	CASSYPRVIQETQYF
TRBD2	-	TRBV5-4	TRBJ2-1	TGTGCCAGCAGCCCCACGGCACTAGCGGGGGGTAATGAGCAGTTCTTC	CASSPTALAGGNEQFF
-	-	TRBV6-5	TRBJ2-1	TGTGCCAGCAGTCCAACCCAGGGTTACAATGAGCAGTTCTTC	CASSPTQGYNEQFF
TRBD2	few	TRBV7-9	TRBJ2-2	TGTGCCAGCAGCCCTACGAGGACTAGCGGGGTACCCACCGGGGAGCTGTTTTTT	CASSPTRTSGVPTGELFF
-	-	TRBV19	TRBJ1-1	TGTGCCAGTAGTCTAAGGAACACTGAAGCTTTCTTT	CASSLRNTEAFF
-	once	TRBV24-1	TRBJ1-1	TGTGCCACCAGGGGCTCAGGGAGGACTGAAGCTTTCTTT	CATRGSGRTEAFF
TRBD2	-	TRBV7-9	TRBJ2-3	TGTGCCAGCAGCTCACCCCGGGGTAGCGGGGGACGGGATACGCAGTATTTT	CASSSPRGSGGRDTQYF
-	few	TRBV27	TRBJ2-7	TGTGCCAGCAGTTTTTTGGGAGAGATGTACGAGCAGTACTTC	CASSFLGEMYEQYF
-	-	TRBV19	TRBJ1-6	TGTGCCAGTAGTCAGCAGGCTAATTCACCCCTCCACTTT	CASSQQANSPLHF
-	-	TRBV7-9	TRBJ1-1	TGTGCCAGCAGCTTCACCTCAGGGGCCGGTGAAGCTTTCTTT	CASSFTSGAGEAFF
-	-	TRBV29-1	TRBJ2-2	TGCAGCGTTGACATCGGGGGCGGGGAGCTGTTTTTT	CSVDIGGGELFF
-	-	TRBV6-5	TRBJ2-5	TGTGCCGCCGCCCGGGGAGGCGGTCGAGAGACCCAGTACTTC	CAAARGGGRETQYF
-	-	TRBV30	TRBJ1-3	TGTGCCTGGAGTGGGGAGGGAGGGAGCTCTGGAAACACCATATATTTT	CAWSGEGGSSGNTIYF
-	-	TRBV5-1	TRBJ1-4	TGCGCCAGCAGCTTGGATGAGGGAACTAATGAAAAACTGTTTTTT	CASSLDEGTNEKLFF
-	once	TRBV18	TRBJ1-3	TGTGCCAGCTCACCCCCGGGCGGGAGCTCTGGAAACACCATATATTTT	CASSPPGGSSGNTIYF
-	-	TRBV7-2	TRBJ2-2	TGTGCCAGCAGCTTAGCCCCGGGGGGCAACACCGGGGAGCTGTTTTTT	CASSLAPGGNTGELFF
TRBD1	-	TRBV28	TRBJ1-2	TGTGCCAGCAGTTCCAACGATATAAACCACAGGGGTGGCTACACCTTC	CASSSNDINHRGGYTF
-	-	TRBV28	TRBJ2-1	TGTGCCAGCAGCAGACAGGTGGATGAGCAGTTCTTC	CASSRQVDEQFF
TRBD2	-	TRBV7-8	TRBJ2-1	TGTGCCAGCAGCTTAAGAGCGGGACCTAGCTCCTACAATGAGCAGTTCTTC	CASSLRAGPSSYNEQFF
TRBD1	-	TRBV2	TRBJ2-7	TGTGCCAGCAGTGATGGGACAGGGTACGAGCAGTACTTC	CASSDGTGYEQYF
-	-	TRBV6-2/TRBV6-3	TRBJ2-2	TGTGCCAGCAGTCGCACTAGAAACACCGGGGAGCTGTTTTTT	CASSRTRNTGELFF
-	once	TRBV3-1/TRBV3-2	TRBJ1-1	TGTGCCAGCAGCCAGGGACACCAAAGCACTGAAGCTTTCTTT	CASSQGHQSTEAFF
-	-	TRBV27	TRBJ1-6	TGTGCCAGCAGTTTATCGCAGGGGCACAATTCACCCCTCCACTTT	CASSLSQGHNSPLHF
-	-	TRBV7-2	TRBJ1-5	TGTGCCAGCAGCTTAGTCAGGCAGAATCAGCCCCAGCATTTT	CASSLVRQNQPQHF
-	-	TRBV6-6	TRBJ2-4	TGTGCCAGCAGGGTTGGGGAAATCGGGGGTCAAAACATTCAGTACTTC	CASRVGEIGGQNIQYF
-	-	TRBV19	TRBJ1-2	TGTGCCAGTAGTATCGACAGTAACTATGGCTACACCTTC	CASSIDSNYGYTF
TRBD2	-	TRBV4-3	TRBJ2-3	TGCGCCAGCAGCCAAGAGAGGACTAGCGGCACAGATACGCAGTATTTT	CASSQERTSGTDTQYF
-	-	TRBV27	TRBJ2-3	TGTGCCAGCACCCTCCTTCTTAGCGCAAGAAGGGCAGATACGCAGTATTTT	CASTLLLSARRADTQYF
TRBD1	few	TRBV2	TRBJ2-7	TGTGCCAGCAGGTTGGACAGGCGCGTTTCCTACGAGCAGTACTTC	CASRLDRRVSYEQYF
TRBD2	-	TRBV29-1	TRBJ2-1	TGCAGCGTTGTTAGGCTAGCGGTTTACAATGAGCAGTTCTTC	CSVVRLAVYNEQFF
TRBD1	-	TRBV28	TRBJ1-5	TGTGCCAGCAGGGAGACAGGGGGCGACAATCAGCCCCAGCATTTT	CASRETGGDNQPQHF
TRBD1	-	TRBV10-3	TRBJ1-6	TGTGCCAGTTCTTCGACCGGGACAGGCAATTCACCCCTCCACTTT	CASSSTGTGNSPLHF
TRBD2	-	TRBV5-1	TRBJ2-5	TGCGCCAGCAGCCCACGACTAGCGGGAGAGACCCAGTACTTC	CASSPRLAGETQYF
-	-	TRBV3-1/TRBV3-2	TRBJ2-3	TGTGCCAGCAGGGGATGGGGGCCTGCAGATACGCAGTATTTT	CASRGWGPADTQYF
TRBD2	-	TRBV7-9	TRBJ2-1	TGTGCCAGCCGGCCTGATAGCGGGGAGCAGTTCTTC	CASRPDSGEQFF
TRBD1	few	TRBV4-2	TRBJ1-3	TGTGCCAGCAGCCAACTACCCGGACAGGGGGCGTTTCACACCATATATTTT	CASSQLPGQGAFHTIYF
TRBD1	once	TRBV28	TRBJ2-2	TGTGCCAGCAGTTTGCAGGGACAGGAACGTGCGGAGCTGTTTTTT	CASSLQGQERAELFF
TRBD1	-	TRBV7-2	TRBJ1-1	TGTGCCAGCAGCCCACAGGGGCAGGGCACTGAAGCTTTCTTT	CASSPQGQGTEAFF